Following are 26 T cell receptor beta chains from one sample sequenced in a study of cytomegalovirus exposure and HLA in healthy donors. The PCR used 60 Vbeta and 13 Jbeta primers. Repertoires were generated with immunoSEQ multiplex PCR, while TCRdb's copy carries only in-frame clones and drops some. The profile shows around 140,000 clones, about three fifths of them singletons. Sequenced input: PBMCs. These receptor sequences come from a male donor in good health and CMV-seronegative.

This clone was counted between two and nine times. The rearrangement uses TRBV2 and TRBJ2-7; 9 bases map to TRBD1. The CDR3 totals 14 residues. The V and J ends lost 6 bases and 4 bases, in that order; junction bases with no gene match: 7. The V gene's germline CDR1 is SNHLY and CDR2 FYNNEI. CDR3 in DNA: TGTGCCAGCAGAACCCCGGGACAGGGTTACGAGCAGTACTTC. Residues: CASRTPGQGYEQYF.

The CDR3 bases are TGTGCCAGCAGTTTCTTAGACAGGGGCTATGGCTACACCTTC. This sequence encodes CASSFLDRGYGYTF. V and J are TRBV27 and TRBJ1-2, with 8 bases matching TRBD1. Germline-derived CDR1 and CDR2 are MNHEY and SMNVEV (reference sequence). Trimming took 3 bases from V and 4 from J; bases not matched to a gene: 4. The CDR3 length is 14 residues.

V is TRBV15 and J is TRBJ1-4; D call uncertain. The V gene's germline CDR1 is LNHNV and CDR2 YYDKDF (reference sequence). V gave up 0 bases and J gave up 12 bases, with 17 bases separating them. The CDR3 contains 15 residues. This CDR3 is CATSRDSGSVSELFF. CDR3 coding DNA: TGTGCCACCAGCAGAGATTCGGGGAGCGTATCAGAACTGTTTTTT.

The CDR3 DNA follows: TGTGCCAGCAGTTTATCCCTTACAGGGGCCTACGAGCAGTACTTC. This encodes CASSLSLTGAYEQYF. This chain joins TRBV28 and TRBJ2-7; 7 positions match TRBD1. Germline CDR1 MDHEN, CDR2 SYDVKM. CDR3 length equals 15 residues. J lost 2 bases, V lost 1 base, and 5 bases had no gene match. Filled out from reference TRBV28 and TRBJ2-7, the complete variable domain reads DVKVTQSSRYLVKRTGEKVFLECVQDMDHENMFWYRQDPGLGLRLIYFSYDVKMKEKGDIPEGYSVSREKKERFSLILESASTNQTSMYLCASSLSLTGAYEQYFGPGTRLTVT.

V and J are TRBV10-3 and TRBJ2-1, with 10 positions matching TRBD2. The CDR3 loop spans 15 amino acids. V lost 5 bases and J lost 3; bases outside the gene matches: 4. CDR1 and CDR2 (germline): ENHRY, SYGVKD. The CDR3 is CAISWSGGDYNEQFF. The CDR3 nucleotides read TGTGCCATCAGTTGGAGCGGGGGGGACTACAATGAGCAGTTCTTC.

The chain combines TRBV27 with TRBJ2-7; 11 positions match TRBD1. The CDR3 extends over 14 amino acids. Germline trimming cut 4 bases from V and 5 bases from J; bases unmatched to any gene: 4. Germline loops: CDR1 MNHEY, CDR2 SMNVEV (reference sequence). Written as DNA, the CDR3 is TGTGCCAGCAGTTGGGGGACAGGGGGTAACGAGCAGTACTTC. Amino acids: CASSWGTGGNEQYF.

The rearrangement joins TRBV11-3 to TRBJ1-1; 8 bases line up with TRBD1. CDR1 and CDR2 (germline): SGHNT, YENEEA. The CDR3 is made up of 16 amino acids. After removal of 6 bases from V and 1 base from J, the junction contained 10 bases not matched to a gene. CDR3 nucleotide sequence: TGTGCCAGCAGACGTACAGGGGGAGGTGGGAACACTGAAGCTTTCTTT. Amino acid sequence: CASRRTGGGGNTEAFF.

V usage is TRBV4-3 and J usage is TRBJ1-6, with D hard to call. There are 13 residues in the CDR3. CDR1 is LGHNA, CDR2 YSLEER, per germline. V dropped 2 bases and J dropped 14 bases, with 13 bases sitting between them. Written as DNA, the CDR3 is TGCGCCAGCAGCCAATACTTCGAGGGAGCCCTCCACTTT. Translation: CASSQYFEGALHF.

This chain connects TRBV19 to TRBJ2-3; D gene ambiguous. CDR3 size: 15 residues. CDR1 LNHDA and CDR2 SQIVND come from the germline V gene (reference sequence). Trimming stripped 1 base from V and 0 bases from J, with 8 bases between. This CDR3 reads CASSIVASSTDTQYF. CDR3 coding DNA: TGTGCCAGTAGTATAGTAGCTTCTAGCACAGATACGCAGTATTTT.

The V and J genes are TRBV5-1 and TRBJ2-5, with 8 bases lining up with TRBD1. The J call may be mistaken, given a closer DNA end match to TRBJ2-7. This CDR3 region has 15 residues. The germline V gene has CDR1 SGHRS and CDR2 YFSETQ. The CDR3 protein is CASRQDRASSYEQYF. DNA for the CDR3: TGCGCCAGCAGACAGGACAGGGCCAGCTCCTACGAGCAGTACTTC.

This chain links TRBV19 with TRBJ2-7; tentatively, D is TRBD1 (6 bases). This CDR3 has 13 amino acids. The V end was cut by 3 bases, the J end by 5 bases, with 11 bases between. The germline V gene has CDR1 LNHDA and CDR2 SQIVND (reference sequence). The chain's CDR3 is CASSIYREDEQYF. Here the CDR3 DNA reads TGTGCCAGTAGTATCTACAGGGAAGACGAGCAGTACTTC.

CDR3 amino acids: CASSLTRNTEAFF. CDR3 coding DNA: TGTGCCAGCAGTCTTACAAGGAACACTGAAGCTTTCTTT. The chain carries TRBV27 and TRBJ1-1; D not certain. The CDR3 runs to 13 residues. V gave up 5 bases and J gave up 1 base, with 8 bases separating them. Germline values: CDR1 MNHEY, CDR2 SMNVEV (reference sequence).

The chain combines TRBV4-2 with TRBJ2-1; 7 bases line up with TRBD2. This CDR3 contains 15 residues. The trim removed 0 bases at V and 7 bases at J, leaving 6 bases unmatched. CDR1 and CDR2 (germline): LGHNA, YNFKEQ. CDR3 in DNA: TGTGCCAGCAGCCAAGAGGCGGGGGACCCTAATGAGCAGTTCTTC. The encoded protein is CASSQEAGDPNEQFF.

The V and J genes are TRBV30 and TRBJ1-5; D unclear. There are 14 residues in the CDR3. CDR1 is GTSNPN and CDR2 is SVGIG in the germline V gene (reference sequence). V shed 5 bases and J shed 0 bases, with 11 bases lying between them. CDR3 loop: CAWGRSFSNQPQHF. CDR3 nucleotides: TGTGCCTGGGGTCGGTCCTTTAGCAATCAGCCCCAGCATTTT. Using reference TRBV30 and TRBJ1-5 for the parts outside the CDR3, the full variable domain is SQTIHQWPATLVQPVGSPLSLECTVEGTSNPNLYWYRQAAGRGLQLLFYSVGIGQISSEVPQNLSASRPQDRQFILSSKKLLLSDSGFYLCAWGRSFSNQPQHFGDGTRLSIL.

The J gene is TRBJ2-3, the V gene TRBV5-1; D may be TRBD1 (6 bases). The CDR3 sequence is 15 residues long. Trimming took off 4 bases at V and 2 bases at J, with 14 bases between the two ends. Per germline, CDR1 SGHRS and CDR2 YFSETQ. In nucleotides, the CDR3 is TGCGCCAGCAGCCGGACAGCCTCAGCCACAGATACGCAGTATTTT. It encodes CASSRTASATDTQYF.

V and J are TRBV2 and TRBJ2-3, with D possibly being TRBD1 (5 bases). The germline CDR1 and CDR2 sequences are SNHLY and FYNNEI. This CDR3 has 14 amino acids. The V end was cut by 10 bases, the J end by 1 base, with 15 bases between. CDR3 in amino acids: CATQGADGTDTQYF. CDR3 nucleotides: TGTGCCACCCAGGGCGCTGACGGCACAGATACGCAGTATTTT. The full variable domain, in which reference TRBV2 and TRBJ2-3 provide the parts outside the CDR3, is EPEVTQTPSHQVTQMGQEVILRCVPISNHLYFYWYRQILGQKVEFLVSFYNNEISEKSEIFDDQFSVERPDGSNFTLKIRSTKLEDSAMYFCATQGADGTDTQYFGPGTRLTVL.

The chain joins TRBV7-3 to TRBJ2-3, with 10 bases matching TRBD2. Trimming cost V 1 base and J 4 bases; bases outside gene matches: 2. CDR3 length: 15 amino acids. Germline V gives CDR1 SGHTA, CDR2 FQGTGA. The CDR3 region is CASSLSLAGADTQYF. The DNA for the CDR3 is TGTGCCAGCAGCTTAAGTCTAGCGGGGGCAGATACGCAGTATTTT.

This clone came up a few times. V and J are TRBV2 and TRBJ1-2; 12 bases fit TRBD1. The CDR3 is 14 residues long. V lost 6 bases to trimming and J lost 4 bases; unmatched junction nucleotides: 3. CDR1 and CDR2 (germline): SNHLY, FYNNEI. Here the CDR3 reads CASSGTGGIYGYTF. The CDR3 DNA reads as TGTGCCAGCAGCGGGACAGGGGGCATCTATGGCTACACCTTC. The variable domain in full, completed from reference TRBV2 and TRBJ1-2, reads EPEVTQTPSHQVTQMGQEVILRCVPISNHLYFYWYRQILGQKVEFLVSFYNNEISEKSEIFDDQFSVERPDGSNFTLKIRSTKLEDSAMYFCASSGTGGIYGYTFGSGTRLTVV.

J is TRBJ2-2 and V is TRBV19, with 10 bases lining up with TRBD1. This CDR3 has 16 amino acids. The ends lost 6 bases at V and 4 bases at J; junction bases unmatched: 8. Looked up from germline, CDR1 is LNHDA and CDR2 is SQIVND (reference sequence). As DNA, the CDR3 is TGTGCCAGTAGGGCGACAGGGGGCGCCGGCACCGGGGAGCTGTTTTTT. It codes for CASRATGGAGTGELFF.

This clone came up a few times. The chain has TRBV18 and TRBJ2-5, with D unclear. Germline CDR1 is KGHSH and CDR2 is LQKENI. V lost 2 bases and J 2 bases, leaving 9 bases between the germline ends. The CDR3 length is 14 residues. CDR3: CASSPVAIQETQYF. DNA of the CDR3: TGTGCCAGCTCACCAGTGGCCATACAAGAGACCCAGTACTTC.

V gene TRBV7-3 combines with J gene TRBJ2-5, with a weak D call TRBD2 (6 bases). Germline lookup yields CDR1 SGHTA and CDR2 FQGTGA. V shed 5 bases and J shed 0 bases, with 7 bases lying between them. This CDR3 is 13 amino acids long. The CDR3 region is CASSPSDQETQYF. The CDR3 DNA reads TGTGCCAGCAGCCCTAGCGACCAAGAGACCCAGTACTTC.

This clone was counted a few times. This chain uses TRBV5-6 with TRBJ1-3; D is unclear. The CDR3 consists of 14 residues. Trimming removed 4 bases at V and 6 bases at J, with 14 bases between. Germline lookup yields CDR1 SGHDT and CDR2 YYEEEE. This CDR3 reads CASSPAGLPNTIYF. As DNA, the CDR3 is TGTGCCAGCAGCCCCGCAGGTTTGCCAAACACCATATATTTT.

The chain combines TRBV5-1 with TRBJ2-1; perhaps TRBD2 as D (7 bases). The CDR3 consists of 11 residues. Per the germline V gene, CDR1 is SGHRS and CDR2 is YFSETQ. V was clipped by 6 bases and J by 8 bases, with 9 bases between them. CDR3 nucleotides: TGCGCCAGCACCGGGGGGCATGAGCAGTTCTTC. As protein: CASTGGHEQFF.

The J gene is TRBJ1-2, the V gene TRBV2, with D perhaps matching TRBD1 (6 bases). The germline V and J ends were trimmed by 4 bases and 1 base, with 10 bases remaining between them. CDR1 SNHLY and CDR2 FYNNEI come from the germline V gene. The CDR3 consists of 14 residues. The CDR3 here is CASSVSRGNYGYTF. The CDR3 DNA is TGTGCCAGCAGTGTAAGCAGGGGTAACTATGGCTACACCTTC.

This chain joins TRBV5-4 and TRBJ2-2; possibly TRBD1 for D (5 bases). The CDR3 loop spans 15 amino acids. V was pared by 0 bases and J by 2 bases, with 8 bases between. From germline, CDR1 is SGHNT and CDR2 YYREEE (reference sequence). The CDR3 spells CASSLGQINTGELFF. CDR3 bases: TGTGCCAGCAGCTTGGGACAGATTAACACCGGGGAGCTGTTTTTT.

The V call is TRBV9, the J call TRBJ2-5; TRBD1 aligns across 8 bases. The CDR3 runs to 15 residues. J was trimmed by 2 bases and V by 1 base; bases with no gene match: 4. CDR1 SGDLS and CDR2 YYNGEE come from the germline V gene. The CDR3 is CASSVQGAWQETQYF. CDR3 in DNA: TGTGCCAGCAGCGTACAGGGGGCTTGGCAAGAGACCCAGTACTTC.